The TCR beta chain described here comes from a study of blood T cell repertoires in COVID-19. Study information: Acute and convalescent COVID-19 samples came from the United States, Italy and Spain. T cells, B-cell-depleted T cells, or PBMCs supplied cDNA or gDNA.

Original methodology: Nucleated cell counts were estimated from reference gene primer amplification. The repertoire was sequenced with immunoSEQ multiplex PCR; TCRdb's copy has only in-frame clones and lacks some. The V and J calls and the clone size are those of that table, but D and trimming were determined from the DNA. The sample holds roughly 280,000 clones; roughly 86% are singletons and the top ten take around 10%. Followed over time, Seattle patients had been enrolled while infection was active. The sequence was obtained from a woman aged 25 to 39 with COVID-19, enrolled during active disease. Sequencing was carried out using peripheral blood.

The CDR3 loop is CAWNLGNSGNQPQHF. CDR3 in DNA: TGTGCCTGGAATCTGGGCAATTCTGGCAATCAGCCCCAGCATTTT. This chain uses TRBV30 with TRBJ1-5; D remains ambiguous. The V end was cut by 4 bases, the J end by 2 bases, with 15 bases between. Germline assignment: CDR1 GTSNPN and CDR2 SVGIG (reference sequence). The CDR3 runs 15 residues.